A single sample is the source of the 12 T cell receptor beta chains below, sequenced in a study of OX40 agonist ivuxolimab in advanced cancers. The table came from immunoSEQ multiplex PCR; TCRdb's copy has only in-frame clones and leaves some out. The table records around 94,000 clones, approximately 85% of them present only once. The source material was CD4+ or CD8+ T cells sorted from blood, sampled in a trial of the OX40 agonist ivuxolimab. These receptors were obtained from an adult with an advanced solid tumor such as melanoma, head and neck, liver or kidney cancer.

The chain combines TRBV5-1 with TRBJ2-5, with a weak D call TRBD1 (6 bases). Trimming left V 4 bases short and J 5 bases short, with 15 bases between. CDR1 is SGHRS, CDR2 YFSETQ, per germline. The CDR3 runs to 14 residues. This CDR3 is CASSAATGLETQYF. As DNA, the CDR3 is TGCGCCAGCAGCGCGGCTACAGGGTTGGAGACCCAGTACTTC.

The chain carries TRBV12-2 and TRBJ2-7; the D call in the table, TRBD2, was not verified against the DNA. TRBV12-2 is assigned pseudogene status. CDR3 length equals 15 residues. As DNA, the CDR3 is TGTGCAAGTCGCTTAGTTCGCGGTTCACTCCACGAGCAGTACTTC. It specifies CASRLVRGSLHEQYF.

The V gene is TRBV5-1, the J gene TRBJ2-5; TRBD2 matches at 8 bases. The CDR3 is made up of 15 amino acids. The junction had 10 bases not matched to a gene; V was cut back by 6 bases and J by 3 bases. Germline CDR1 and CDR2: SGHRS and YFSETQ. The CDR3 sequence is CASKRTSSSEETQYF. CDR3 nucleotides: TGCGCCAGCAAACGGACTAGCAGTTCAGAAGAGACCCAGTACTTC.

This chain joins TRBV4-1 and TRBJ2-1; the D is unclear. CDR1 is MGHRA and CDR2 is YSYEKL in the germline V gene. The length of the CDR3 is 16 residues. The germline V and J ends were trimmed by 6 bases and 5 bases, with 20 bases remaining between them. CDR3: CASREAPARGDNEQFF. In DNA, the CDR3 is TGCGCCAGCAGAGAAGCCCCCGCTCGAGGTGACAATGAGCAGTTCTTC.

The rearrangement joins TRBV5-4 to TRBJ2-1; the D is unclear. This CDR3 has 15 residues. V was shortened by 2 bases and J by 2 bases, with 11 bases between the two germline ends. In germline, CDR1 is SGHNT, CDR2 YYREEE (reference sequence). This chain's CDR3 is CASSLVENAYNEQFF. As DNA, the CDR3 is TGTGCCAGCAGCTTAGTGGAGAACGCCTACAATGAGCAGTTCTTC.

This sequence joins TRBV21-1 and TRBJ2-7; the table's D call of TRBD1 was not tested on the DNA. TRBV21-1 has pseudogene status. The CDR3 runs 17 residues. DNA for the CDR3: TGTGCCAGCAGCCCGGGTGGGCTCTGGACATTATACTACGAGCAGTACTTC. This translates into CASSPGGLWTLYYEQYF.

This sequence joins TRBV7-9 and TRBJ2-1; 10 positions agree with TRBD1. V shed 1 base and J 3 bases; nucleotides not matched to a gene: 6. Germline V gene lookup returns CDR1 SEHNR and CDR2 FQNEAQ (reference sequence). This CDR3 has 17 amino acids. CDR3 amino acids: CASSLGAGTGDYNEQFF. CDR3 coding DNA: TGTGCCAGCAGCTTAGGAGCCGGGACAGGGGACTACAATGAGCAGTTCTTC.

The genes are TRBV28 and TRBJ1-1; D is uncertain. V lost 5 bases to trimming and J lost 10 bases, with 20 bases between them. Germline lookup yields CDR1 MDHEN and CDR2 SYDVKM. This CDR3 contains 14 residues. Here the CDR3 DNA reads TGTGCCAGCAGTAAACCCGGGGAGAACTTCGGAGCTTTCTTT. This codes for CASSKPGENFGAFF.

The chain uses TRBV10-1 and TRBJ1-1; D is uncertain. The length of the CDR3 is 13 residues. V dropped 6 bases and J dropped 0 bases, with 8 bases sitting between them. The germline V gene has CDR1 WNHNN and CDR2 SYGVQD (reference sequence). CDR3 in amino acids: CASSLGLNTEAFF. The CDR3 region has the DNA TGCGCCAGCAGCCTAGGACTGAACACTGAAGCTTTCTTT.

The CDR3 protein is CASSSNRGGETQYF. The CDR3 DNA is TGTGCCAGCAGTTCCAACAGGGGAGGGGAGACCCAGTACTTC. V is TRBV27 and J is TRBJ2-5; either TRBD1 or TRBD2 may supply D (7 bases each). CDR3 length equals 14 residues. Germline assignment: CDR1 MNHEY and CDR2 SMNVEV (reference sequence). Trimming took 4 bases from V and 5 from J, leaving 14 bases between them.

V and J are TRBV27 and TRBJ2-6, with unresolved D. V dropped 5 bases and J dropped 5 bases, with 7 bases sitting between them. From germline, CDR1 is MNHEY and CDR2 SMNVEV (reference sequence). The CDR3 has 13 residues. This CDR3 is CASSTDRANVLTF. The DNA for the CDR3 is TGTGCCAGCAGTACCGATAGGGCCAACGTCCTGACTTTC. Filled out from reference TRBV27 and TRBJ2-6, the complete variable domain reads EAQVTQNPRYLITVTGKKLTVTCSQNMNHEYMSWYRQDPGLGLRQIYYSMNVEVTDKGDVPEGYKVSRKEKRNFPLILESPSPNQTSLYFCASSTDRANVLTFGAGSRLTVL.

The chain joins TRBV30 to TRBJ1-2; possible D gene TRBD1, 5 bases. Germline V gene sequence: CDR1 GTSNPN, CDR2 SVGIG (reference sequence). The length of the CDR3 is 13 residues. With 7 bases removed from V and 7 bases from J, the gap between germline ends came to 19 bases. The DNA for the CDR3 is TGTGCCTCAACGACAGCCAATATGCGTGGCTACACCTTC. This codes for CASTTANMRGYTF. Full variable domain (outside the CDR3, taken from reference TRBV30 and TRBJ1-2): SQTIHQWPATLVQPVGSPLSLECTVEGTSNPNLYWYRQAAGRGLQLLFYSVGIGQISSEVPQNLSASRPQDRQFILSSKKLLLSDSGFYLCASTTANMRGYTFGSGTRLTVV.